Described below is a single T cell receptor beta chain sequence and its context. This entry comes from a study of patients and donors after allogeneic stem cell transplantation. CDR3 length: 18 residues. Trimming stripped 2 bases from V and 2 bases from J, with 20 bases between. From germline, CDR1 is SGHAT and CDR2 FQNNGV. TCRdb reanalysed the RT-PCR reads using MiXCR and keeps one entry per CDR3 protein. The sample has around 27,000 distinct CDR3 sequences; around 7.4% are singletons. This receptor was identified in a human donor who was either an allogeneic HSCT recipient or a stem cell or donor lymphocyte infusion donor (not recorded which). It is not recorded whose cells these are; they may come from a transplant donor. Input material: blood, either unsorted or a sorted T cell fraction (not recorded which). The V and J genes are TRBV11-2 and TRBJ2-3; D may be TRBD1 (7 bases). The CDR3 sequence is CASSLPRQGLAFTDTQYF. In DNA, the CDR3 is TGTGCCAGCAGCTTACCTCGACAGGGACTCGCATTCACAGATACGCAGTATTTT.